This T cell receptor beta chain was captured in a study of shared clonotypes between healthy human individuals. As processed by the authors: ImmunoSEQ gave junction-only sequences without quality scores, so filtering differed. Data came from immunoSEQ multiplex PCR; TCRdb stores just in-frame clones and leaves some out. V, J and clone size derive from that table, while D and trimming were established from the DNA sequence. The sample has about 2.3 million clones; approximately 95% are singletons. Comment on this clone: Its antigen is still unknown.

Germline CDR1 reads SGHRS; CDR2 reads YFSETQ. V shed 1 base, J shed 8 bases, and the junction held 4 bases outside the gene matches. The CDR3 has 14 residues. Adult Caucasians living in Nashville, Tennessee made up all of the donors. Into CD45RA+ naive and CD45RA-negative memory subsets, the CD4+ cells were split. Regarding the study as a whole: Researchers found naive subsets generally carried larger estimated richness than memory subsets.

The clonotype originates from a man aged 18 to 35 in good health. Some clones in this sample may be carry-over from other donors' samples. The sequencing input was naive CD4+ T cells from PBMCs. As to subset: CD45RA+ positively selected. V usage is TRBV5-1 and J usage is TRBJ2-1; 9 positions match TRBD2. The CDR3 bases are TGCGCCAGCAGCTTGATAGCGGGAGAAGATGAGCAGTTCTTC. As protein: CASSLIAGEDEQFF.